Below, one T cell receptor (beta chain) is given with its context. Its specificity is not known. Described time point: baseline pretreatment blood. As to treatment: 15 Gy SBRT to primary tumor, nephrectomy 4 weeks later. These data come from a study of radiation and T cells in renal cell carcinoma. Trimming took 8 bases from V and 0 from J, leaving 14 bases between them. The germline gives CDR1 SNHLY, CDR2 FYNNEI. This CDR3 is built from 14 residues. Study-level results: From baseline, blood top tumor clonotypes peaked at 2 weeks post-radiation.

Libraries were prepared by immunoSEQ multiplex PCR; TCRdb keeps only in-frame clonotypes and omits some of them. The sample records about 130,000 clones, about 88% being singletons. The sample consisted of blood, taken from a patient whose treatment included radiotherapy and nephrectomy. The receptor's source is a woman between 45 and 60 years old with renal cell carcinoma. The chain links TRBV2 to TRBJ2-7, with D unclear. The CDR3 loop reads CASQIDTVSYEQYF. The CDR3 region has the DNA TGTGCCAGCCAGATCGACACGGTCTCCTACGAGCAGTACTTC.